This T cell receptor (beta chain) was observed in a study of blood T cell repertoires in COVID-19. Trimming took off 8 bases at V and 7 bases at J, with 12 bases between the two ends. The V gene's germline CDR1 is ENHRY and CDR2 SYGVKD. CDR3 length equals 12 residues. Only in-frame clones appear in the TCRdb table, and some are missing; sequencing was by immunoSEQ multiplex PCR. The sample lists some 150,000 clones, roughly 87% occurring once. What was sequenced was PBMCs or T cells enriched from blood (not recorded which). The receptor comes from a human donor with acute COVID-19. The donor label of this sample is uncertain. The chain recombines TRBV10-3 with TRBJ2-1; tentative D call: TRBD2 (5 bases). The DNA for the CDR3 is TGTGCCATCGAGGGAGTAGGGAATGAGCAGTTCTTC. Its translation: CAIEGVGNEQFF.